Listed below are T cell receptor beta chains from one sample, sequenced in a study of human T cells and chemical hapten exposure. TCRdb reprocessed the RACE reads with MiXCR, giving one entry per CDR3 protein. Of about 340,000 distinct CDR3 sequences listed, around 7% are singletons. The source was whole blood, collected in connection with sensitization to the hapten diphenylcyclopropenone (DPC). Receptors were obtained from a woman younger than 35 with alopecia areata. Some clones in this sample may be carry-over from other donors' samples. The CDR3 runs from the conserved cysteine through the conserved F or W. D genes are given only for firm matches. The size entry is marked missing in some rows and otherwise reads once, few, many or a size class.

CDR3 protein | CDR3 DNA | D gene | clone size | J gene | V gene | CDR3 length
CASSPDMSDTQYF | TGTGCCAGCTCACCAGATATGTCAGATACGCAGTATTTT | . | few | TRBJ2-3 | TRBV18 | 13
CASSQEGGRETQYF | TGTGCCAGCAGCCAAGAAGGGGGCAGGGAGACCCAGTACTTC | TRBD1 | many | TRBJ2-5 | TRBV3-1 | 14
CASSVSGTASYEQYF | TGTGCCAGCAGCGTATCCGGGACAGCTTCCTACGAGCAGTACTTC | TRBD1 | many | TRBJ2-7 | TRBV9 | 15
CASSSTLAGGGDTQYF | TGCGCCAGCAGCTCCACCCTAGCGGGGGGAGGAGATACGCAGTATTTT | TRBD2 | many | TRBJ2-3 | TRBV5-1 | 16
CASSPPTSGGAVDTQYF | TGTGCCAGCAGTCCCCCGACTAGCGGGGGGGCCGTAGATACGCAGTATTTT | TRBD2 | few | TRBJ2-3 | TRBV28 | 17
CAISTTGVNTEAFF | TGTGCCATCAGTACAACAGGGGTGAACACTGAAGCTTTCTTT | TRBD1 | few | TRBJ1-1 | TRBV10-3 | 14
CASSVVASGGAGTDTQYF | TGTGCCAGCAGCGTAGTGGCTAGCGGGGGGGCCGGCACAGATACGCAGTATTTT | TRBD2 | many | TRBJ2-3 | TRBV9 | 18
CASSPLDRDSYEQYF | TGTGCCAGCAGTCCATTGGACAGGGATTCCTACGAGCAGTACTTC | TRBD1 | . | TRBJ2-7 | TRBV6-2/TRBV6-3 | 15
CASSFTLEGGTEAFF | TGTGCCAGCAGTTTTACCCTGGAGGGGGGCACTGAAGCTTTCTTT | . | few | TRBJ1-1 | TRBV6-5 | 15
CASSQTTGGWYEQFF | TGTGCCAGCAGCCAGACGACAGGGGGTTGGTATGAGCAGTTCTTC | TRBD1 | . | TRBJ2-1 | TRBV9 | 15
CASSYREGGTEAFF | TGTGCCAGCAGTTACAGGGAGGGGGGCACTGAAGCTTTCTTT | . | . | TRBJ1-1 | TRBV6-6 | 14
CASSLGVANSNQPQHF | TGTGCCAGCAGCTTAGGTGTAGCTAATAGCAATCAGCCCCAGCATTTT | . | . | TRBJ1-5 | TRBV7-4 | 16
CASSREGGDQPQHF | TGCGCCAGCAGCCGAGAGGGAGGAGATCAGCCCCAGCATTTT | . | . | TRBJ1-5 | TRBV4-3 | 14
CASSLVNKGQGGGYTF | TGTGCCAGCAGTTTAGTCAATAAAGGACAGGGCGGTGGCTACACCTTC | TRBD1 | few | TRBJ1-2 | TRBV28 | 16
CATRRVRTDTQYF | TGTGCCACCCGCCGGGTACGCACAGATACGCAGTATTTT | . | many | TRBJ2-3 | TRBV24-1 | 13
CASSYGVNSYEQYF | TGTGCCAGCAGTTACGGGGTCAACTCCTACGAGCAGTACTTC | . | many | TRBJ2-7 | TRBV6-2/TRBV6-3 | 14
CASSLRGEFSEAFF | TGTGCCAGCAGCTTACGGGGTGAGTTCTCCGAAGCTTTCTTT | . | few | TRBJ1-1 | TRBV7-9 | 14
CASSYAEDSPLHF | TGCGCCAGCAGCTACGCGGAAGATTCACCCCTCCACTTT | . | many | TRBJ1-6 | TRBV5-1 | 13
CSVAGGNGDTQYF | TGCAGCGTTGCGGGGGGGAACGGAGATACGCAGTATTTT | TRBD2 | few | TRBJ2-3 | TRBV29-1 | 13
CASSYSGLAGDEQYF | TGTGCCAGCAGTTACTCTGGGCTAGCAGGTGACGAGCAGTACTTC | . | many | TRBJ2-7 | TRBV6-5 | 15
CASSPDRSQETQYF | TGTGCCAGCAGCCCAGACAGGAGCCAAGAGACCCAGTACTTC | . | many | TRBJ2-5 | TRBV7-2 | 14
CASSVGDRGFGTQYF | TGCGCCAGCAGCGTTGGGGACAGGGGTTTCGGTACGCAGTATTTT | TRBD1 | few | TRBJ2-3 | TRBV5-1 | 15
CASGTSSNQETQYF | TGTGCCAGTGGGACTAGCTCGAATCAAGAGACCCAGTACTTC | TRBD2 | few | TRBJ2-5 | TRBV2 | 14
CASSLAISGGGDTQYF | TGTGCCAGCAGCTTAGCGATTAGCGGGGGGGGTGATACGCAGTATTTT | TRBD2 | . | TRBJ2-3 | TRBV7-8 | 16
CASSQSAQGRGVDGYTF | TGCGCCAGCAGCCAATCAGCCCAGGGGAGGGGAGTAGATGGCTACACCTTC | . | . | TRBJ1-2 | TRBV4-1 | 17
CSARETTPSKPQHF | TGCAGTGCTAGAGAAACCACCCCTTCGAAGCCCCAGCATTTT | . | many | TRBJ1-5 | TRBV20-1 | 14
CASSPRGVSGANVLTF | TGTGCCAGCAGCCCGCGAGGGGTCTCTGGGGCCAACGTCCTGACTTTC | . | . | TRBJ2-6 | TRBV12-3/TRBV12-4 | 16
CASSHLGANTQPQHF | TGCGCCAGCAGCCATTTAGGGGCGAACACTCAGCCCCAGCATTTT | . | few | TRBJ1-5 | TRBV4-1 | 15
CASSQSGTSGSGTDTQYF | TGCGCCAGCAGCCAGTCCGGGACTAGCGGGTCTGGCACAGATACGCAGTATTTT | TRBD2 | many | TRBJ2-3 | TRBV5-1 | 18
CASNGGYNEQFF | TGTGCCAGCAACGGAGGCTACAATGAGCAGTTCTTC | . | few | TRBJ2-1 | TRBV2 | 12
CASSLWGAEPNYGYTF | TGTGCCAGCAGCTTATGGGGGGCCGAACCTAACTATGGCTACACCTTC | . | few | TRBJ1-2 | TRBV7-6 | 16
CATSDAVETEAFF | TGTGCCACCAGCGACGCTGTCGAAACTGAAGCTTTCTTT | . | many | TRBJ1-1 | TRBV24-1 | 13
CASSLMGAAATQYF | TGTGCCAGCAGTTTGATGGGGGCCGCAGCTACGCAGTATTTT | . | many | TRBJ2-3 | TRBV27 | 14
CSGVTGGHEQYF | TGCAGCGGTGTCACAGGGGGTCATGAGCAGTACTTC | TRBD1 | . | TRBJ2-7 | TRBV29-1 | 12
CASSLIMGDQPQHF | TGTGCCAGCAGCCTTATCATGGGCGATCAGCCCCAGCATTTT | . | . | TRBJ1-5 | TRBV7-2 | 14
CASSRRGGPEQFF | TGTGCCAGCAGTCGACGGGGGGGCCCTGAGCAGTTCTTC | TRBD2 | many | TRBJ2-1 | TRBV6-5 | 13
CAISAETSGGGEQYF | TGTGCCATCAGTGCGGAGACTAGCGGGGGTGGCGAGCAGTACTTC | TRBD2 | many | TRBJ2-7 | TRBV10-3 | 15
CASSPHRDSNQPQHF | TGTGCCAGCAGCCCGCACAGGGATAGCAATCAGCCCCAGCATTTT | . | . | TRBJ1-5 | TRBV7-6 | 15
CASSLTTGGVQPQHF | TGCGCCAGCAGCTTGACTACAGGGGGCGTCCAGCCCCAGCATTTT | TRBD1 | few | TRBJ1-5 | TRBV5-1 | 15
CASRPGSSSSYEQYF | TGTGCCAGCAGGCCCGGGTCCTCAAGCTCCTACGAGCAGTACTTC | . | many | TRBJ2-7 | TRBV12-3/TRBV12-4 | 15
CASRIGTSGIPDTQYF | TGTGCCAGCAGGATCGGGACTAGCGGAATTCCAGATACGCAGTATTTT | TRBD2 | many | TRBJ2-3 | TRBV6-2/TRBV6-3 | 16